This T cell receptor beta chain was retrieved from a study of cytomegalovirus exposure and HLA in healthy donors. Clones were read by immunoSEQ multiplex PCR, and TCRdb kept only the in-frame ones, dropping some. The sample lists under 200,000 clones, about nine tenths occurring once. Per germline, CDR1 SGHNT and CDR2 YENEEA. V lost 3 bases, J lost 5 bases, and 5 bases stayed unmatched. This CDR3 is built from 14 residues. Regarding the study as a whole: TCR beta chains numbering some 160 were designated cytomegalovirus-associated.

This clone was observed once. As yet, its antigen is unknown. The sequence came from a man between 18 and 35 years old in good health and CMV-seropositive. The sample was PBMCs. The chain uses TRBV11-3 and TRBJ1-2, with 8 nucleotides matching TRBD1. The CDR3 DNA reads TGTGCCAGCAGCTTCACAGGGGGGGAATATGGCTACACCTTC. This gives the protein CASSFTGGEYGYTF.